The 8 T cell receptor beta chains listed next were all sequenced from one sample in a study of blood T cell repertoires in COVID-19. The data were produced by immunoSEQ multiplex PCR, yet TCRdb's version contains in-frame clones alone and is incomplete. The sample has roughly 220,000 clones, 86% seen once; the top ten hold 3% to 4.5%. Sequenced material: PBMCs or T cells enriched from blood (not recorded which). The receptors were sampled from a woman between 35 and 50 years old with acute COVID-19.

The rearrangement joins TRBV29-1 to TRBJ1-1; no clear D gene. The CDR3 extends over 13 amino acids. The germline V gene has CDR1 SQVTM and CDR2 ANQGSEA. V dropped 4 bases and J dropped 4 bases, with 13 bases sitting between them. The CDR3 DNA follows: TGCAGCGTTGTAGGAGGTCTGACCACTGAAGCTTTCTTT. This sequence encodes CSVVGGLTTEAFF. Supplemented by reference TRBV29-1 and TRBJ1-1, the full variable domain reads SAVISQKPSRDICQRGTSLTIQCQVDSQVTMMFWYRQQPGQSLTLIATANQGSEATYESGFVIDKFPISRPNLTFSTLTVSNMSPEDSSIYLCSVVGGLTTEAFFGQGTRLTVV.

The CDR3 is CASSSIVSSGLNTEAFF. CDR3 bases: TGTGCCAGCAGCTCAATCGTATCTTCAGGGTTGAACACTGAAGCTTTCTTT. The chain employs TRBV7-9 and TRBJ1-1, with D maybe TRBD1 (5 bases). Trimming took off 4 bases at V and 0 bases at J, with 18 bases between the two ends. The germline V gene encodes CDR1 SEHNR and CDR2 FQNEAQ (reference sequence). The CDR3 runs to 17 residues. The full variable domain, in which reference TRBV7-9 and TRBJ1-1 provide the parts outside the CDR3, is DTGVSQNPRHKITKRGQNVTFRCDPISEHNRLYWYRQTLGQGPEFLTYFQNEAQLEKSRLLSDRFSAERPKGSFSTLEIQRTEQGDSAMYLCASSSIVSSGLNTEAFFGQGTRLTVV.

The chain carries TRBV7-2 and TRBJ1-6, with a weak D call TRBD1 (5 bases). Trimming removed 1 base at V and 5 bases at J, with 9 bases between. The CDR3 runs 15 residues. The germline gives CDR1 SGHTA, CDR2 FQGNSA. In DNA, the CDR3 is TGTGCCAGCAGCTTAGGAGAGACAGATAATTCACCCCTCCACTTT. Translation: CASSLGETDNSPLHF.

The chain has TRBV6-2 or TRBV6-3 and TRBJ2-7, with TRBD2 matching over 9 bases. Germline CDR1 MNHEY, CDR2 SVGEGT. The V and J ends lost 5 bases and 0 bases, in that order; junction bases with no gene match: 14. The CDR3 is 18 residues long. The CDR3 loop reads CASSQLAGNDRSSYEQYF. CDR3 DNA sequence: TGTGCCAGCAGTCAGCTAGCGGGGAACGATAGAAGCTCCTACGAGCAGTACTTC.

The chain links TRBV19 to TRBJ1-2; TRBD1 is a possible D gene (5 bases). V lost 3 bases to trimming and J lost 8 bases, with 10 bases between them. The CDR3 runs to 12 residues. From germline, CDR1 is LNHDA and CDR2 SQIVND (reference sequence). CDR3 DNA sequence: TGTGCCAGTAGTATTGCAGGGAAAGGCTACACCTTC. It yields the protein CASSIAGKGYTF.

CDR3 sequence: CASSPQAGTGVEAFF. Written as DNA, the CDR3 is TGTGCCAGTAGTCCTCAAGCGGGGACAGGGGTAGAAGCTTTCTTT. The rearrangement joins TRBV19 to TRBJ1-1, with 10 bases matching TRBD1. The CDR3 runs 15 residues. V dropped 5 bases and J dropped 8; count of bases not matched to a gene: 11. CDR1 LNHDA and CDR2 SQIVND come from the germline V gene (reference sequence).

The rearrangement joins TRBV6-2 or TRBV6-3 to TRBJ2-1; TRBD2 is a possible D gene (7 bases). Germline CDR1 is MNHEY and CDR2 is SVGEGT. Trimming took off 0 bases at V and 2 bases at J, with 17 bases between the two ends. This CDR3 spans 18 amino acids. CDR3 in DNA: TGTGCCAGCAGTTACTCGGGTTACGCGGGGGCAACCTACAATGAGCAGTTCTTC. Translated: CASSYSGYAGATYNEQFF.

This clone was recorded a few times. Written as DNA, the CDR3 is TGTGCCAGCAGCTCACGACTAGCGGGGATGGTGGATACGCAGTATTTT. This gives the protein CASSSRLAGMVDTQYF. The chain uses TRBV7-3 and TRBJ2-3, with 11 bases lining up with TRBD2. Germline-derived CDR1 and CDR2 are SGHTA and FQGTGA. The CDR3 has 16 amino acids. V dropped 4 bases and J dropped 6; count of bases not matched to a gene: 9.